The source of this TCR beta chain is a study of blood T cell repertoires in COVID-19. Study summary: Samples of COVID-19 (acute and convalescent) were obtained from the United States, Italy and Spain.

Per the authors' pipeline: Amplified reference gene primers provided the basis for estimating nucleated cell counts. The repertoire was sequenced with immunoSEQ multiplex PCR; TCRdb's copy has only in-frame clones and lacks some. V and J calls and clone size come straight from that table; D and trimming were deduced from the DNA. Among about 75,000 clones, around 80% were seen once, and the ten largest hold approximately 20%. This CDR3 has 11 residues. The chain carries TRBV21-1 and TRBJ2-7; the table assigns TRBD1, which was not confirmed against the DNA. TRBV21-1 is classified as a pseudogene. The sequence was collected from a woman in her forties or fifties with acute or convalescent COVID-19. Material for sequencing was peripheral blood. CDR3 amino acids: CASSTSYEQYF. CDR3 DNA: TGTGCCAGCAGCACATCCTACGAGCAGTACTTC.